This T cell receptor beta chain comes out of a study of T cells in Graves' hyperthyroidism and ophthalmopathy. Whole-study results and caveats: Among clonotypes expanded in thyroid above 0.001, most were also found in blood.

This CDR3 has 16 residues. Germline CDR1 and CDR2: MDHEN and SYDVKM. V gave up 10 bases and J gave up 0 bases; unmatched junction bases: 10. Diagnostic assessment was based on clinical symptoms, serum thyroxine and TRAb, thyroid ultrasound and orbital computed tomography. PBMCs were derived from 10 ml fresh peripheral blood. As concerns this clonotype: The target antigen is unknown.

From RNA transcripts, TCR beta CDR3 regions were amplified. The primer set for the first-round RT-PCR of the TCR CDR3 was HTBI. TCRdb reanalysed the multiplex PCR reads using MiXCR and keeps one entry per CDR3 protein. The sample has roughly 700,000 distinct CDR3 sequences; roughly a third are singletons. The chain uses TRBV28 and TRBJ2-2; 8 positions agree with TRBD1. The sequence was collected from a woman between 40 and 55 years old with Graves' hyperthyroidism. Material: blood. The CDR3 DNA is TGTGCCACCATGACGGGACAGGCAACGAACACCGGGGAGCTGTTTTTT. Amino acid sequence: CATMTGQATNTGELFF.